The present TCR beta chain was sequenced within a study of blood T cell repertoires in COVID-19. Trimming took off 5 bases at V and 5 bases at J, with 15 bases between the two ends. The CDR3 has 14 amino acids. Germline lookup yields CDR1 SQVTM and CDR2 ANQGSEA. Produced via immunoSEQ multiplex PCR; TCRdb's table is partial and in-frame only. The sample consists of 60,000 to 75,000 clones, roughly 80% of them appearing once. The sequenced sample consisted of peripheral blood. The gene calls are TRBV29-1 and TRBJ2-2, with no clear D. This receptor was identified in a woman aged 45-59 years with acute or convalescent COVID-19. Here the CDR3 reads CSVYGPGGTGELFF. The CDR3, as DNA: TGCAGCGTTTACGGCCCAGGTGGTACCGGGGAGCTGTTTTTT.